These 20 T cell receptor beta chains were sequenced from one sample in a study of T cell responses to AZD1222 COVID-19 vaccine. TCRdb keeps only in-frame clones here, not all; method: immunoSEQ multiplex PCR. The sample holds about 150,000 clones, around 88% seen once. The input for sequencing was peripheral blood, taken on day 0 of AZD1222 vaccination. All receptors come from an adult in good health.

V and J are TRBV7-9 and TRBJ1-1; D not certain. Germline V gene sequence: CDR1 SEHNR, CDR2 FQNEAQ (reference sequence). Deletions cut 5 bases from V and 7 bases from J, with 11 bases between. The CDR3 has 12 amino acids. In DNA form, the CDR3 reads TGTGCCAGCAGCCTTTCTTCCCGTGAAGCTTTCTTT. Its translation is CASSLSSREAFF.

The chain couples TRBV24-1 to TRBJ2-4; no clear D gene. Germline V gene sequence: CDR1 KGHDR, CDR2 SFDVKD. The V and J ends lost 0 bases and 0 bases respectively, with 8 bases between them. The CDR3 spans 16 residues. This CDR3 is CATSDLRRLAKNIQYF. CDR3 sequence (DNA): TGTGCCACCAGTGATTTGAGGCGGTTAGCCAAAAACATTCAGTACTTC.

The chain links TRBV9 to TRBJ1-2, with D possibly being TRBD1 (5 bases). The germline CDR1 and CDR2 sequences are SGDLS and YYNGEE. The V end lost 3 bases, the J end lost 0 bases, and 12 bases lay between the germline ends. The CDR3 totals 15 residues. The CDR3 DNA reads TGTGCCAGCAGCGCGCCAGGGCGAACTAACTATGGCTACACCTTC. Translated, it gives CASSAPGRTNYGYTF.

This CDR3 reads CASSPEGTQNTEAFF. As DNA, the CDR3 is TGCGCCAGCAGCCCGGAAGGGACACAGAACACTGAAGCTTTCTTT. This chain connects TRBV5-1 to TRBJ1-1, with D maybe TRBD1 (6 bases). The germline V gene has CDR1 SGHRS and CDR2 YFSETQ. The length of the CDR3 is 15 residues. Trimming took 4 bases from V and 1 from J, leaving 14 bases between them.

The J gene is TRBJ2-5, the V gene TRBV30; the D gene could be TRBD1 or TRBD2 (5 bases each). The germline V and J ends were trimmed by 6 bases and 5 bases, with 10 bases remaining between them. Per germline, CDR1 GTSNPN and CDR2 SVGIG (reference sequence). The CDR3 spans 11 residues. CDR3 protein: CACGGEETQYF. Written as DNA, the CDR3 is TGTGCCTGTGGGGGAGAGGAGACCCAGTACTTC.

The rearrangement uses TRBV7-2 and TRBJ2-7; 11 nucleotides match TRBD2. The V gene's germline CDR1 is SGHTA and CDR2 FQGNSA. Trimming removed 1 base from V and 6 bases from J; junction bases left unmatched: 2. The CDR3 is 14 amino acids. CDR3 DNA sequence: TGTGCCAGCAGCTTAGTGGGACTAGCGGCCGAGCAGTACTTC. Translating gives CASSLVGLAAEQYF.

The chain links TRBV5-1 to TRBJ2-5, with TRBD1 identical over 9 bases. CDR3 length: 14 residues. In germline, CDR1 is SGHRS, CDR2 YFSETQ. The ends lost 2 bases at V and 5 bases at J; junction bases unmatched: 4. The CDR3 sequence: CASSLQGARETQYF. CDR3 in DNA: TGCGCCAGCAGCTTACAGGGGGCCCGGGAGACCCAGTACTTC.

CDR3 sequence (DNA): TGTGCCAGCAGTCCCGGGACAGGACTCGGCGGGAACATTCCGAGCTCCTACGAGCAGTACTTC. It yields the protein CASSPGTGLGGNIPSSYEQYF. The rearrangement links TRBV6-6 to TRBJ2-7, with TRBD1 identical over 8 bases. The CDR3 length is 21 residues. CDR1 is MNHNY, CDR2 SVGAGI, per germline (reference sequence). J was trimmed by 0 bases and V by 5 bases; bases with no gene match: 24.

The chain joins TRBV6-4 to TRBJ1-2; 8 nucleotides line up with TRBD1. V shed 7 bases, J shed 6 bases, and the junction held 7 bases outside the gene matches. This CDR3 contains 13 residues. Germline assignment: CDR1 MRHNA and CDR2 SNTAGT. This CDR3 is CASKDPGGNGYTF. The CDR3 nucleotides are TGTGCCAGCAAGGATCCAGGGGGCAATGGCTACACCTTC.

The chain joins TRBV6-5 to TRBJ2-1; 7 bases match TRBD1. V lost 5 bases, J lost 5 bases, and 9 bases stayed unmatched. In germline, CDR1 is MNHEY, CDR2 SVGAGI. The CDR3 has 15 residues. CDR3 region: CASSRQGPGNNEQFF. In DNA form, the CDR3 reads TGTGCCAGCAGTCGACAGGGCCCGGGTAACAATGAGCAGTTCTTC.

This chain connects TRBV19 to TRBJ1-5; D possibly corresponds to TRBD1 (5 bases). Germline-derived CDR1 and CDR2 are LNHDA and SQIVND (reference sequence). CDR3 size: 16 residues. V was shortened by 1 base and J by 1 base, with 11 bases between the two germline ends. The CDR3, as DNA: TGTGCCAGTAGTATAGGCTCAGGGAAGAGCAATCAGCCCCAGCATTTT. Protein: CASSIGSGKSNQPQHF.

The V gene is TRBV4-1, the J gene TRBJ1-4; D might be TRBD1 (5 bases). Germline CDR1 MGHRA, CDR2 YSYEKL. The CDR3 is 13 residues long. With 6 bases removed from V and 8 bases from J, the gap between germline ends came to 13 bases. The CDR3 loop is CASREGTEEKLFF. CDR3 nucleotides: TGCGCCAGCAGGGAGGGGACGGAAGAAAAACTGTTTTTT.

The chain is built from TRBV6-6 and TRBJ1-5; D possibly corresponds to TRBD1 (5 bases). Germline-derived CDR1 and CDR2 are MNHNY and SVGAGI (reference sequence). With 4 bases removed from V and 7 bases from J, the gap between germline ends came to 17 bases. The CDR3 runs 15 residues. CDR3 residues: CASSSNPQGSQPQHF. CDR3 in DNA: TGTGCCAGCAGTTCCAACCCCCAGGGTTCCCAGCCCCAGCATTTT.

The rearrangement links TRBV30 to TRBJ2-1; 7 bases are shared with TRBD2. The J segment lost 3 bases and the V segment lost 4 bases, leaving 6 bases of the junction unmatched. This CDR3 contains 14 residues. Germline V gene lookup returns CDR1 GTSNPN and CDR2 SVGIG (reference sequence). The CDR3 region has the DNA TGTGCCTGGACGAGCGGGACGAACTACAATGAGCAGTTCTTC. This codes for CAWTSGTNYNEQFF.

Written as DNA, the CDR3 is TGTGCCAGCGGAGCAGGAAAGGGTACAGATACGCAGTATTTT. Translation gives CASGAGKGTDTQYF. The chain couples TRBV11-3 to TRBJ2-3; D unclear. The V gene's germline CDR1 is SGHNT and CDR2 YENEEA. Trimming stripped 8 bases from V and 3 bases from J, with 15 bases between. The CDR3 sequence is 14 residues long.

The CDR3 bases are TGTGCCAGCAGTCCCCCAACAGGGGGCCGGGGCTACACCTTC. Translation: CASSPPTGGRGYTF. V gene TRBV28 combines with J gene TRBJ1-2, with TRBD1 matching over 9 bases. Germline CDR1 and CDR2: MDHEN and SYDVKM. The CDR3 has 14 amino acids. The junction had 9 bases not matched to a gene; V was cut back by 5 bases and J by 8 bases.

The chain carries TRBV6-6 and TRBJ1-2; no firm D call. CDR1 and CDR2 from the germline V gene are MNHNY and SVGAGI (reference sequence). The V and J ends lost 7 bases and 3 bases respectively, with 12 bases between them. This CDR3 region has 13 residues. CDR3 sequence: CASKEAYDYGYTF. In DNA, the CDR3 is TGTGCCAGCAAGGAGGCCTATGACTATGGCTACACCTTC.

This chain joins TRBV7-2 and TRBJ1-2; D unresolved. The CDR3 spans 12 residues. Per the germline V gene, CDR1 is SGHTA and CDR2 is FQGNSA. Trimming removed 6 bases from V and 8 bases from J, with 13 bases in between. The CDR3: CASSPTRGGYTF. The CDR3 region has the DNA TGTGCCAGCAGTCCGACCCGTGGCGGCTACACCTTC.

J is TRBJ2-7 and V is TRBV7-9; 13 bases align to TRBD2. The CDR3 is 16 residues long. Trimming removed 4 bases from V and 3 bases from J; junction bases left unmatched: 6. Germline CDR1 is SEHNR and CDR2 is FQNEAQ (reference sequence). CDR3 sequence: CASSSGLAGAIYEQYF. CDR3 nucleotide sequence: TGTGCCAGCAGCTCAGGACTAGCGGGAGCAATCTACGAGCAGTACTTC.

This clone showed up just once. The chain uses TRBV10-3 and TRBJ2-7; TRBD2 agrees at 10 bases. Germline CDR1 and CDR2: ENHRY and SYGVKD. The trim removed 0 bases at V and 2 bases at J, leaving 7 bases unmatched. The CDR3 length is 17 residues. The CDR3 reads CAISESTSGLTPYEQYF. CDR3 DNA sequence: TGTGCCATCAGTGAGTCGACTAGCGGGTTGACCCCCTACGAGCAGTACTTC.